Below are 28 T cell receptor beta chains sequenced from a single sample in a study of T cells in women clearing cervical HPV infection. Here immunoSEQ multiplex PCR was the method, and the copy in TCRdb shows in-frame clones only, minus some. Across approximately 23,000 clones, the top ten clones capture about 3.3% of the sample. The sequenced material came from blood buffy coat. These TCRs come from a woman between 18 and 70 years old with a cervical HPV16 infection that either progressed to CIN3+ or cleared (not recorded which).

CDR3 DNA, as far as it was read: TGCAGCGGGTTCCCAGGGTACAACGTCCTGGGC. Protein product: CSGFPGYNVLG. From start to end, the CDR3 is CSGFPGYNVLGYTF. The chain carries TRBV29-1 and TRBJ1-2, with a possible D match to TRBD1 (5 bases). Read coverage stops 3 residues before the CDR3 terminus; the germline J gene supplies the remainder. This CDR3 has 14 amino acids. Germline CDR1 SQVTM, CDR2 ANQGSEA. The variable domain in full, completed from reference TRBV29-1 and TRBJ1-2, reads SAVISQKPSRDICQRGTSLTIQCQVDSQVTMMFWYRQQPGQSLTLIATANQGSEATYESGFVIDKFPISRPNLTFSTLTVSNMSPEDSSIYLCSGFPGYNVLGYTFGSGTRLTVV.

As to this clone: The read ends 3 residues before the CDR3 terminus; that terminus is restored from the germline J gene. The chain carries TRBV6-2 or TRBV6-3 and TRBJ1-1; D unclear. This CDR3 comprises 14 residues. Trimming removed 6 bases at V and 6 bases at J, with 17 bases between. Germline V gives CDR1 MNHEY, CDR2 SVGEGT. Incomplete CDR3 DNA: TGTGCCAGCAGCCCGGCCTCACCTAGGTCTGAA. It is translated as CASSPASPRSE. The entire CDR3 protein reads CASSPASPRSEAFF.

Details on this clone: The CDR3 end falls 3 residues outside the read, so it is completed with the germline J gene. The rearrangement uses TRBV19 and TRBJ2-3; 8 nucleotides match TRBD1. The CDR3 runs 14 residues. Trimming removed 4 bases from V and 4 bases from J; junction bases left unmatched: 4. The V gene's germline CDR1 is LNHDA and CDR2 SQIVND (reference sequence). CDR3 amino acids: CASSRQGAADTQYF. Partial CDR3 DNA: TGTGCCAGTAGTAGGCAGGGGGCGGCAGATACG.

The CDR3 DNA, read in part, is TGTGCCAGCAGCTTAGGACAGGGGGCCTCGGGCTATGGC. Protein product: CASSLGQGASGYG. The complete CDR3 sequence is CASSLGQGASGYGYTF. This sequence joins TRBV7-8 and TRBJ1-2, with 10 bases aligning to TRBD1. The CDR3 extends 3 residues past the end of the read, so its final part is completed from the germline J gene. The germline gives CDR1 SGHVS, CDR2 FQNEAQ. The CDR3 contains 16 residues. Trimming took 1 base from V and 4 from J; bases not matched to a gene: 6.

As regards this clone: The read is 3 residues too short to cover the CDR3 end, so that end is filled in from the germline J gene. The rearrangement uses TRBV28 and TRBJ1-2; 7 bases line up with TRBD1. With V trimmed by 10 bases and J by 2 bases, 10 bases remained unmatched. Germline loops: CDR1 MDHEN, CDR2 SYDVKM. The CDR3 covers 14 residues. Partial CDR3 DNA: TGTGCCACCATGGACAGGACATTAAACTATGGC. The encoded protein is CATMDRTLNYG. The whole CDR3 sequence reads CATMDRTLNYGYTF.

Worth noting for this clone: The CDR3 end is not reached by the read, which stops 3 residues before it; the germline J gene fills it in. The chain couples TRBV5-4 to TRBJ2-5, with D perhaps TRBD1 (7 bases). Deletions cut 0 bases from V and 5 bases from J, with 17 bases between. CDR3 length: 16 residues. Germline V CDR1 and CDR2: SGHNT, YYREEE (reference sequence). CDR3 residues: CASSLAPGGGMETQYF. The covered CDR3 bases are TGTGCCAGCAGCTTGGCCCCCGGAGGGGGCATGGAGACC. Supplemented by reference TRBV5-4 and TRBJ2-5, the full variable domain reads ETGVTQSPTHLIKTRGQQVTLRCSSQSGHNTVSWYQQALGQGPQFIFQYYREEENGRGNFPPRFSGLQFPNYSSELNVNALELDDSALYLCASSLAPGGGMETQYFGPGTRLLVL.

This chain's CDR3 is CASSLGVQPQHF. The sequenced CDR3 bases are TGTGCCAGCAGTTTAGGGGTTCAGCCC. The rearrangement joins TRBV6-2 or TRBV6-3 to TRBJ1-5, with a weak D call TRBD1 (5 bases). The read ends 3 residues shy of where the CDR3 ends; the end is completed using the germline J gene. The CDR3 has 12 residues. Germline assignment: CDR1 MNHEY and CDR2 SVGEGT. V lost 4 bases and J lost 6, with 7 bases in between.

Frequency places this clone as medium-sized. Read coverage stops 3 residues before the CDR3 terminus; the germline J gene supplies the remainder. The chain joins TRBV30 to TRBJ2-3; tentative D call: TRBD1 (6 bases). Germline CDR1 GTSNPN, CDR2 SVGIG (reference sequence). This CDR3 has 15 residues. The ends were cut back, 7 bases at V and 2 bases at J, with 19 bases in the middle. CDR3 DNA, as far as it was read: TGTGCCTCCTCGGGACAACAGGATATCACAGATACG. The encoded protein is CASSGQQDITDT. The whole CDR3 protein is CASSGQQDITDTQYF.

On this clone: From the germline J gene comes the end of the CDR3, since the read stops 3 residues before it. The chain couples TRBV30 to TRBJ2-1; 7 bases map to TRBD1. Germline V gives CDR1 GTSNPN, CDR2 SVGIG (reference sequence). The CDR3 totals 14 residues. V dropped 7 bases and J dropped 5; count of bases not matched to a gene: 11. The CDR3: CAYVQGTLDNEQFF. Partial CDR3 DNA: TGTGCCTACGTACAGGGGACCCTCGACAATGAG.

Notes on this clone: The read ends 3 residues shy of where the CDR3 ends; the end is completed using the germline J gene. This sequence joins TRBV20-1 and TRBJ1-2; D perhaps matches TRBD1 (5 bases). Germline V gene lookup returns CDR1 DFQATT and CDR2 SNEGSKA (reference sequence). The CDR3 has 13 amino acids. The sequenced CDR3 bases are TGCAGTGCTAGAGATGCGGGGCAGAAGGGC. Encoded protein: CSARDAGQKG. The CDR3 in its entirety is CSARDAGQKGYTF.

Notes on this clone: The sequence runs out 3 residues before the end of the CDR3; the remainder is reconstructed from the germline J gene. This chain uses TRBV20-1 with TRBJ1-2, with D tentatively TRBD1 (6 bases). V was cut by 0 bases and J by 4 bases, with 15 bases left in between. Per germline, CDR1 DFQATT and CDR2 SNEGSKA (reference sequence). The length of the CDR3 is 15 residues. CDR3 loop: CSARDGDTFTYGYTF. The sequenced CDR3 bases are TGCAGTGCTAGAGATGGGGACACCTTCACCTATGGC.

For this clone: The read stops 3 residues short of the end of the CDR3; the missing end is completed from the germline J gene. The chain links TRBV28 to TRBJ2-5, with D tentatively TRBD2 (5 bases). CDR1 MDHEN and CDR2 SYDVKM come from the germline V gene. CDR3 length: 15 residues. The ends were cut back, 3 bases at V and 1 base at J, with 12 bases in the middle. Here the CDR3 reads CASSLGDYFQETQYF. The sequenced part of the CDR3 DNA is TGTGCCAGCAGTTTGGGCGACTATTTCCAAGAGACC.

Points on this clone: Coverage ceases 3 residues before the CDR3 finishes, and the germline J gene fills in the end. This chain joins TRBV7-9 and TRBJ2-5, with 7 bases aligning to TRBD1. The CDR3 has 13 residues. Germline V gene lookup returns CDR1 SEHNR and CDR2 FQNEAQ (reference sequence). The ends lost 4 bases at V and 3 bases at J; junction bases unmatched: 2. The CDR3 DNA, read in part, is TGTGCCAGCAGCTACACAGGGGAAGAGACC. Encoded protein: CASSYTGEET. The full CDR3 protein reads CASSYTGEETQYF.

As for this clone: The sequence runs out 3 residues before the end of the CDR3; the remainder is reconstructed from the germline J gene. The gene calls are TRBV30 and TRBJ1-5; D possibly corresponds to TRBD1 (5 bases). This CDR3 has 13 amino acids. The germline V gene encodes CDR1 GTSNPN and CDR2 SVGIG (reference sequence). V lost 0 bases and J lost 4, with 7 bases in between. CDR3 amino acids: CAWSVTGNQPQHF. CDR3 bases read: TGTGCCTGGAGTGTAACAGGTAATCAGCCC.

CDR3 protein: CASSAGQRVYYGYTF. Partial CDR3 DNA: TGTGCCAGCTCAGCGGGACAGCGGGTTTACTATGGC. This rearrangement joins TRBV18 to TRBJ1-2, with 7 bases identical to TRBD1. Read data end 3 residues before the CDR3 end; the end is taken from the germline J gene. Germline assignment: CDR1 KGHSH and CDR2 LQKENI. J gave up 3 bases and V 5 bases, and 9 bases lay outside the gene matches. CDR3 length equals 15 residues.

As concerns this clone: The read finishes 3 residues shy of the CDR3 end, and the germline J gene is used to complete it. The chain uses TRBV6-2 or TRBV6-3 and TRBJ2-1, with no clear D. CDR1 and CDR2 from the germline V gene are MNHEY and SVGEGT. The CDR3 contains 16 residues. The germline V and J ends were trimmed by 5 bases and 5 bases, with 19 bases remaining between them. Here the CDR3 reads CASSLGSPRFDNEQFF. The sequenced CDR3 bases are TGTGCCAGCAGTCTCGGGTCCCCCCGATTCGACAATGAG.

The CDR3 region is CASSSSTGPNQPQHF. CDR3 DNA, as far as it was read: TGTGCCAGCTCATCCTCGACAGGGCCCAATCAGCCC. This chain uses TRBV18 with TRBJ1-5; 7 nucleotides align to TRBD1. The CDR3 end is not reached by the read, which stops 3 residues before it; the germline J gene fills it in. The junction had 7 bases not matched to a gene; V was cut back by 5 bases and J by 3 bases. The CDR3 loop spans 15 amino acids. Germline CDR1 reads KGHSH; CDR2 reads LQKENI.

Details on this clone: The read stops 3 residues short of the end of the CDR3; the missing end is completed from the germline J gene. The chain joins TRBV30 to TRBJ2-6, with TRBD2 as a possible D gene (7 bases). V lost 7 bases and J 3 bases, leaving 10 bases between the germline ends. Germline values: CDR1 GTSNPN, CDR2 SVGIG (reference sequence). This CDR3 region has 13 residues. CDR3 amino acids: CAYGGRGANVLTF. The sequenced CDR3 bases are TGTGCCTACGGGGGGCGTGGGGCCAACGTC.

Concerning this clone: The read ends 3 residues before the CDR3 terminus; that terminus is restored from the germline J gene. This chain joins TRBV20-1 and TRBJ2-1; 7 bases fit TRBD2. CDR3 length: 15 residues. Trimming cost V 6 bases and J 4 bases; bases outside gene matches: 12. CDR1 DFQATT and CDR2 SNEGSKA come from the germline V gene (reference sequence). CDR3 loop: CSAPVPGRTYNEQFF. The sequenced CDR3 bases are TGCAGTGCCCCAGTCCCCGGGAGGACTTACAATGAG.

In the case of this clone: Read data end 3 residues before the CDR3 end; the end is taken from the germline J gene. V is TRBV7-9 and J is TRBJ1-3; 7 bases are a match to TRBD1. Germline CDR1 reads SEHNR; CDR2 reads FQNEAQ (reference sequence). The V gene end was trimmed by 3 bases and the J gene end by 2 bases; junction bases not matched to a gene: 1. The CDR3 has 14 residues. CDR3 DNA (partial): TGTGCCAGCAGCTTGACAGGGACTGGAAACACC. This encodes CASSLTGTGNT. The whole CDR3 is CASSLTGTGNTIYF. Full variable domain (rest looked up from reference TRBV7-9 and TRBJ1-3): DTGVSQNPRHKITKRGQNVTFRCDPISEHNRLYWYRQTLGQGPEFLTYFQNEAQLEKSRLLSDRFSAERPKGSFSTLEIQRTEQGDSAMYLCASSLTGTGNTIYFGEGSWLTVV.

A note on this clone: The sequenced fragment ends 3 residues before the CDR3 boundary, so the rest is inferred from the germline J gene. This chain connects TRBV5-8 to TRBJ2-7; 8 positions match TRBD1. Germline CDR1 reads SGHTS; CDR2 reads YDEGEE. The V segment lost 4 bases and the J segment 0 bases; nucleotides outside the gene matches: 6. This CDR3 region has 15 residues. The covered CDR3 bases are TGTGCCAGCAGCATTGGGACAGGACACTCCTACGAG. Amino acids: CASSIGTGHSYE. The full CDR3 protein is CASSIGTGHSYEQYF.

As to this clone: The sequenced fragment ends 3 residues before the CDR3 boundary, so the rest is inferred from the germline J gene. The rearrangement joins TRBV19 to TRBJ2-1, with TRBD2 matching over 13 bases. The V and J ends lost 0 bases and 8 bases, in that order; junction bases with no gene match: 10. The CDR3 is 18 amino acids. Germline assignment: CDR1 LNHDA and CDR2 SQIVND (reference sequence). Partial CDR3 DNA: TGTGCCAGTAGTATAGATCTACTAGCGGGAGGGCGACGGCATGAG. Protein product: CASSIDLLAGGRRHE. The CDR3 in full is CASSIDLLAGGRRHEQFF.

Comments on this clone: The CDR3 end is not reached by the read, which stops 3 residues before it; the germline J gene fills it in. This sequence joins TRBV5-1 and TRBJ2-6; perhaps TRBD1 as D (5 bases). V was trimmed by 3 bases and J by 4 bases, leaving 8 bases between them. Germline CDR1 is SGHRS and CDR2 is YFSETQ. This CDR3 is built from 14 residues. The CDR3: CASSSQVGANVLTF. CDR3 DNA, as far as it was read: TGCGCCAGCAGCTCACAGGTCGGGGCCAACGTC. Full variable domain (missing parts from reference TRBV5-1 and TRBJ2-6): KAGVTQTPRYLIKTRGQQVTLSCSPISGHRSVSWYQQTPGQGLQFLFEYFSETQRNKGNFPGRFSGRQFSNSRSEMNVSTLELGDSALYLCASSSQVGANVLTFGAGSRLTVL.

Regarding this clone: The read terminates 3 residues before the CDR3 end, so the remaining end is supplied by the germline J gene. The V call is TRBV19, the J call TRBJ2-7, with 8 bases lining up with TRBD1. This CDR3 has 14 residues. Per the germline V gene, CDR1 is LNHDA and CDR2 is SQIVND (reference sequence). Trimming cost V 3 bases and J 2 bases; bases outside gene matches: 3. Partial CDR3 DNA: TGTGCCAGTAGTATCGCGGGACAGGCCTACGAG. This gives the protein CASSIAGQAYE. The complete CDR3 sequence is CASSIAGQAYEQYF.

About this clone: The read halts 3 residues ahead of the CDR3 end, with the missing end drawn from the germline J gene. This chain uses TRBV19 with TRBJ2-3; 7 bases agree with TRBD1. This CDR3 is 12 amino acids long. Germline V lookup: CDR1 LNHDA, CDR2 SQIVND (reference sequence). V gave up 6 bases and J gave up 6 bases; unmatched junction bases: 3. The CDR3 protein is CASREQGDTQYF. The part of the CDR3 DNA that was read is TGTGCCAGTAGGGAACAGGGGGATACG.

A word on this clone: The read comes to an end 3 residues before the CDR3 does, leaving the germline J gene to fill in the end. The chain combines TRBV14 with TRBJ1-4, with 9 bases matching TRBD1. Germline trimming cut 2 bases from V and 8 bases from J; bases unmatched to any gene: 9. The CDR3 is 16 amino acids. The germline CDR1 and CDR2 sequences are SGHDN and FVKESK. CDR3 residues: CASSQYTGGKEEKLFF. Incomplete CDR3 DNA: TGTGCCAGCAGCCAATATACAGGGGGCAAAGAAGAAAAA.

As concerns this clone: The sequence runs out 3 residues before the end of the CDR3; the remainder is reconstructed from the germline J gene. The chain employs TRBV10-3 and TRBJ2-1; weak D call: TRBD1 (5 bases). CDR3 length equals 16 residues. CDR1 and CDR2 (germline): ENHRY, SYGVKD. V lost 1 base and J lost 4, with 14 bases in between. CDR3 DNA (partial): TGTGCCATCAGTGAGTTACAGCAGGGATTGTACAATGAG. Amino acid sequence: CAISELQQGLYNE. The whole CDR3 sequence reads CAISELQQGLYNEQFF.

Note on this clone: Read coverage stops 3 residues before the CDR3 terminus; the germline J gene supplies the remainder. The chain recombines TRBV3-1 (or the pseudogene TRBV3-2) with TRBJ1-1; D is ambiguous. Between the trimmed V and J ends, which lost 2 bases and 1 base, there was a span of 11 bases. Germline CDR1 is LGHDT and CDR2 is YNNKEL (reference sequence). The CDR3 covers 15 residues. Here the CDR3 reads CASSQSGRSNTEAFF. CDR3 bases read: TGTGCCAGCAGCCAATCCGGCAGGTCGAACACTGAA.